The T cell receptor beta chain described here comes from a study of identical twins. Trimming cost V 3 bases and J 2 bases, with 9 bases left between them. CDR1 and CDR2 (germline): WSHSY, SAAADI. This CDR3 has 14 amino acids. TCRdb independently ran MiXCR on the 5' RACE reads; one entry per CDR3 protein. Of 450,000 or so distinct CDR3 sequences listed, roughly 24% are singletons. These data also featured in a second study, about T cells expressing NK-cell markers.

This sequence originates from a woman under 30 in good health. The source material was CD4+ T cells sorted from blood. The V gene is TRBV10-2, the J gene TRBJ2-3; perhaps TRBD2 as D (6 bases). This CDR3 reads CASSEPGVTDTQYF. The CDR3 DNA reads as TGCGCCAGCAGTGAACCGGGGGTCACAGATACGCAGTATTTT.